The sequence of this T cell receptor beta chain was determined in a study of cytomegalovirus exposure and HLA in healthy donors. Germline values: CDR1 SGHTA, CDR2 FQGNSA. V lost 5 bases to trimming and J lost 6 bases, with 10 bases between them. The CDR3 consists of 13 residues. Primers for the PCR totalled 60 Vbeta and 13 Jbeta. Assay: immunoSEQ multiplex PCR; the TCRdb copy retains only in-frame clones and omits some. The repertoire has fewer than 85,000 clones, 72% of them found once; the top ten carry roughly 4.9%. This clone was picked up one time. The V gene is TRBV7-2, the J gene TRBJ2-2; D not certain. The sequence was obtained from a man between 60 and 75 years old in good health and CMV-seropositive. The sequencing sample was made of PBMCs. CDR3 protein: CASSRYGPGELFF. The CDR3 nucleotides are TGTGCCAGCAGCCGATATGGCCCCGGGGAGCTGTTTTTT.